The source of this T cell receptor beta chain is a study of T cell repertoires in cytomegalovirus infection. Notes on the study in general: CMV-specific TCR beta clonotypes restricted by HLA-C dominated the ex vivo response.

This clonotype was counted ten times or more. Its antigen is still unknown. Germline V gene data show CDR1 as MNHEY and CDR2 as SMNVEV (reference sequence). The CDR3 consists of 14 residues. With 5 bases clipped from V and 7 bases from J, the junction kept 6 bases outside the gene matches. TCRdb used MiXCR to reprocess the reads, holding one entry per CDR3 protein. The repertoire holds around 530,000 distinct CDR3 sequences, with more than 15% as singletons. The clonotype originates from a human donor in good health (CMV status not recorded). Some clones in this sample may be carry-over from other donors' samples. The J gene is TRBJ1-4, the V gene TRBV27, with 8 bases fitting TRBD1. Material for sequencing was CD8+ T cells from PBMCs. The CDR3 loop is CASSRTTGVEKLFF. CDR3 nucleotides: TGTGCCAGCAGTAGGACGACAGGGGTTGAAAAACTGTTTTTT.